This TCR beta chain stems from a study of shared T cell receptors in the human thymus. Germline V gives CDR1 KGHSH, CDR2 LQKENI. The CDR3 spans 17 residues. After removal of 3 bases from V and 0 bases from J, the junction contained 9 bases not matched to a gene. Generated by immunoSEQ multiplex PCR, the TCRdb table keeps only in-frame clones and is missing some. The sample has about 380,000 clones, 85% to 95% seen once; the top ten hold approximately 0.02%. The clonotype originates from a human donor. Sequences were obtained from thymocytes. The gene calls are TRBV18 and TRBJ1-2; 8 nucleotides line up with TRBD1. DNA for the CDR3: TGTGCCAGCTCACCGCGGGAGACAGGGGTATCTAACTATGGCTACACCTTC. Amino acids: CASSPRETGVSNYGYTF.